This TCR beta chain was retrieved from a study of T cell repertoires in cytomegalovirus infection. Germline loops: CDR1 MNHEY, CDR2 SVGEGT. The CDR3 has 14 residues. The V and J ends lost 7 bases and 8 bases respectively, with 17 bases between them. TCRdb fed the reads into MiXCR, producing one record per CDR3 protein. The sample records approximately 990,000 distinct CDR3 sequences, 30% to 40% being singletons. There are a few counts of this clonotype. Its antigen remains unknown. This chain joins TRBV6-2 or TRBV6-3 and TRBJ2-2; D is possibly TRBD2 (6 bases). This sequence originates from a human donor in good health (CMV status not recorded). Some clones in this sample may be carry-over from other donors' samples. This material consisted of cultured CD8+ T cells from PBMCs, taken from culture after CMV antigen stimulation. CDR3 in amino acids: CASKLAARTGELFF. DNA for the CDR3: TGTGCCAGCAAATTAGCGGCGAGGACTGGGGAGCTGTTTTTT.